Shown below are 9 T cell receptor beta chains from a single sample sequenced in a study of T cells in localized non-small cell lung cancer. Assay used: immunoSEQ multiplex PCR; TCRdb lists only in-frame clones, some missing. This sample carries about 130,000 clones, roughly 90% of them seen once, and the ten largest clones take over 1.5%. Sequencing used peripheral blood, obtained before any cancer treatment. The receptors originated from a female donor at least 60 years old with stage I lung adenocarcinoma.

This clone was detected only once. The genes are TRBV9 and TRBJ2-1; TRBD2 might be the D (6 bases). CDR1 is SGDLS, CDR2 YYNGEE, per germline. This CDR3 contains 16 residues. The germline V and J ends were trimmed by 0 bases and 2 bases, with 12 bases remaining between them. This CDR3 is CASSVGAGSTYNEQFF. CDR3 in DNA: TGTGCCAGCAGCGTAGGGGCGGGGTCGACCTACAATGAGCAGTTCTTC. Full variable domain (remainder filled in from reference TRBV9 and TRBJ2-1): DSGVTQTPKHLITATGQRVTLRCSPRSGDLSVYWYQQSLDQGLQFLIQYYNGEERAKGNILERFSAQQFPDLHSELNLSSLELGDSALYFCASSVGAGSTYNEQFFGPGTRLTVL.

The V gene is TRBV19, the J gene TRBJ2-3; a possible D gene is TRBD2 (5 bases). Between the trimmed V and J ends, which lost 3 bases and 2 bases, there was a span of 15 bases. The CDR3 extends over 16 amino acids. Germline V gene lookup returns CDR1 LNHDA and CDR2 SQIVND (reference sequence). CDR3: CASSIPSGGITDTQYF. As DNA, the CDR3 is TGTGCCAGTAGTATCCCGAGCGGAGGAATCACAGATACGCAGTATTTT.

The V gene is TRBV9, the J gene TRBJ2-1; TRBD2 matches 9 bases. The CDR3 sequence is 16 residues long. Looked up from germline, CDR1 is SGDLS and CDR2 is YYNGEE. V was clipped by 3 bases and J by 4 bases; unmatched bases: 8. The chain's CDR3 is CASSGPGTSSYNEQFF. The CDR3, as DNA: TGTGCCAGCAGCGGCCCCGGGACTAGCTCGTACAATGAGCAGTTCTTC. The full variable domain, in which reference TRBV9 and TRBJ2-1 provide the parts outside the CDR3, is DSGVTQTPKHLITATGQRVTLRCSPRSGDLSVYWYQQSLDQGLQFLIQYYNGEERAKGNILERFSAQQFPDLHSELNLSSLELGDSALYFCASSGPGTSSYNEQFFGPGTRLTVL.

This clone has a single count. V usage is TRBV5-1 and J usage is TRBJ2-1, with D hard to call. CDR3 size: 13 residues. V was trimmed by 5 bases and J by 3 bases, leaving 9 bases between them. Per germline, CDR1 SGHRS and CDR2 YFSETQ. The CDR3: CASRVTNYNEQFF. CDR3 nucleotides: TGCGCCAGCAGAGTGACAAACTACAATGAGCAGTTCTTC.

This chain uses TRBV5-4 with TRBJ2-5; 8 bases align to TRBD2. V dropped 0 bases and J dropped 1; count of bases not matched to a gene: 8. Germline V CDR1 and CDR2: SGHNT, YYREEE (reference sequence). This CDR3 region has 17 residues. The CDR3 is CASSLAISGLGQETQYF. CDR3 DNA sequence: TGTGCCAGCAGCTTGGCAATCTCGGGACTAGGCCAAGAGACCCAGTACTTC. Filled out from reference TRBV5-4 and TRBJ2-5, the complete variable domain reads ETGVTQSPTHLIKTRGQQVTLRCSSQSGHNTVSWYQQALGQGPQFIFQYYREEENGRGNFPPRFSGLQFPNYSSELNVNALELDDSALYLCASSLAISGLGQETQYFGPGTRLLVL.

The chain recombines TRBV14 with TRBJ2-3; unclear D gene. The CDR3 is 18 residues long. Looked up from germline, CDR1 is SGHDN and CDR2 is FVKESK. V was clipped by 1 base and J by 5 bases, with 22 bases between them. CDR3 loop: CASSQVHSKVGLIDTQYF. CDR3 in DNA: TGTGCCAGCAGCCAAGTTCATTCAAAAGTGGGGTTGATAGATACGCAGTATTTT.

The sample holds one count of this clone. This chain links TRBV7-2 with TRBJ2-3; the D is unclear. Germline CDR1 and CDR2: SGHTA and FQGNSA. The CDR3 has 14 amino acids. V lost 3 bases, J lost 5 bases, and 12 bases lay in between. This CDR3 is CASSFSPVGDTQYF. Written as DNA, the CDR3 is TGTGCCAGCAGCTTCTCCCCGGTCGGAGATACGCAGTATTTT. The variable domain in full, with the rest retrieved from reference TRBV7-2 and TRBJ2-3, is GAGVSQSPSNKVTEKGKDVELRCDPISGHTALYWYRQSLGQGLEFLIYFQGNSAPDKSGLPSDRFSAERTGGSVSTLTIQRTQQEDSAVYLCASSFSPVGDTQYFGPGTRLTVL.

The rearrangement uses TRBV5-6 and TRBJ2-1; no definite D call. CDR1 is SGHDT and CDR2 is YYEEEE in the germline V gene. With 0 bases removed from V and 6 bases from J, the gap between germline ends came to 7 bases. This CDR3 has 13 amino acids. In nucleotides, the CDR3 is TGTGCCAGCAGCTTGGCGGGCTCCAATGAGCAGTTCTTC. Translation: CASSLAGSNEQFF.

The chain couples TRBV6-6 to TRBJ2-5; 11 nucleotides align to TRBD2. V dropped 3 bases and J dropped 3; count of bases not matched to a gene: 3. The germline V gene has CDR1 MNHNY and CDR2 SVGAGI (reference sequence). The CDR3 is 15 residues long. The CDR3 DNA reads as TGTGCCAGCAGTTATGGGACTAGCGGAAAAGAGACCCAGTACTTC. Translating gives CASSYGTSGKETQYF.